This T cell receptor beta chain was profiled in a study of cytomegalovirus exposure and HLA in healthy donors. A remark on this clone: Its antigen is still unknown.

Notes on the study in general: A later analysis found that most CMV-associated TCR beta chains appeared HLA-restricted. Under in vitro conditions, three CMV-associated chains were confirmed as specific for CMV antigens. Excluded: some indistinguishable V segments such as TRBV6-2 and TRBV6-3.

The CDR3 spans 16 residues. Germline V gene lookup returns CDR1 SGHTA and CDR2 FQGNSA. V lost 5 bases and J lost 2; bases outside the gene matches: 7. Use of 60 Vbeta and 13 Jbeta primers characterized the PCR. TCRdb's copy holds only in-frame clones and misses some; the assay was immunoSEQ multiplex PCR. The table has about 160,000 clones, 76% seen once. Source material: PBMCs. The TCR sequence derives from a man aged 55-75 years in good health and CMV-seronegative. The J gene is TRBJ2-2, the V gene TRBV7-2; 8 bases fit TRBD2. In DNA form, the CDR3 reads TGTGCCAGCAGCCCCCTCGCGGGAGGCAACACCGGGGAGCTGTTTTTT. Translated: CASSPLAGGNTGELFF.